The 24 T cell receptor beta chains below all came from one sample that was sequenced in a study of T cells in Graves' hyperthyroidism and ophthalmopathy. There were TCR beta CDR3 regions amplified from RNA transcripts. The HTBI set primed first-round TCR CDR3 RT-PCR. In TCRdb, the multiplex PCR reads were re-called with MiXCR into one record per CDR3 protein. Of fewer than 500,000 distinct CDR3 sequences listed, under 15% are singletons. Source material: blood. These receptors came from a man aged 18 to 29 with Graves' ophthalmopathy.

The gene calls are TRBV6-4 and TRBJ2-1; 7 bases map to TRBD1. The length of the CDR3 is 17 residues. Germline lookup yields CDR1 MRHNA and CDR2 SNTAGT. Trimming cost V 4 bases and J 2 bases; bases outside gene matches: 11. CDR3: CASSGQGDRDTYNEQFF. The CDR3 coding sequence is TGTGCCAGCAGTGGTCAAGGCGACAGGGACACCTACAATGAGCAGTTCTTC.

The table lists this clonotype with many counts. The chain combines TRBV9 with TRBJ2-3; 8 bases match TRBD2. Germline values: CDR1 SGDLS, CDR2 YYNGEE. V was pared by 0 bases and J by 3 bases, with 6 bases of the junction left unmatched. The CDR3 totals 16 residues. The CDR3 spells CASSVGQAGVTDTQYF. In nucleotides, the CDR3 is TGTGCCAGCAGCGTAGGTCAAGCGGGAGTTACAGATACGCAGTATTTT.

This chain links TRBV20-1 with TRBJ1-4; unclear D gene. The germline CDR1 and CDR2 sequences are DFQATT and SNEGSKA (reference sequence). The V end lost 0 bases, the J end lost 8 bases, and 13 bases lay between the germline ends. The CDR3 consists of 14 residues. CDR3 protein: CSARDPRSKEKLFF. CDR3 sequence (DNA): TGCAGTGCTAGAGACCCGCGGTCCAAGGAAAAACTGTTTTTT.

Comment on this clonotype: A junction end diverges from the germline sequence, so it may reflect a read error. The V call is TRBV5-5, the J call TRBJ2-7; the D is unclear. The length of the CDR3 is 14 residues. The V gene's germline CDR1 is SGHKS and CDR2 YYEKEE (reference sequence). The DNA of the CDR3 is TGTGTCAGCAGCTTAGGATATGATACCTACGAGCAGTACTTC. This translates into CVSSLGYDTYEQYF.

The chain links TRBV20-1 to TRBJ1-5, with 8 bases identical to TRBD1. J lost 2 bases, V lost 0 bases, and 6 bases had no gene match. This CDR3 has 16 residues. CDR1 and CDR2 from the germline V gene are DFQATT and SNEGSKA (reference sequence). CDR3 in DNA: TGCAGTGCTAGAGATGGCGGACAGGGCGGCAATCAGCCCCAGCATTTT. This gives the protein CSARDGGQGGNQPQHF.

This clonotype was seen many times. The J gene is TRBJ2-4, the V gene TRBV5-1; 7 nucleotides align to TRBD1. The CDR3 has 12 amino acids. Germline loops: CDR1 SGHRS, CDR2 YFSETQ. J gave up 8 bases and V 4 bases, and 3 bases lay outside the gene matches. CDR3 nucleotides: TGCGCCAGCAGCCCGGACAGGTACATTCAGTACTTC. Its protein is CASSPDRYIQYF.

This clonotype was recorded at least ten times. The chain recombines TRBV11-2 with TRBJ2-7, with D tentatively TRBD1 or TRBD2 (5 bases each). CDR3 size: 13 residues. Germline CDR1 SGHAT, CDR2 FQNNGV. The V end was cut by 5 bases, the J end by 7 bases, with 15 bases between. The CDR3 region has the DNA TGTGCCAGCAGCCCCCCGGGGCGTCGGGAGCAGTACTTC. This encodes CASSPPGRREQYF. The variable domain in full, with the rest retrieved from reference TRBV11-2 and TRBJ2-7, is EAGVAQSPRYKIIEKRQSVAFWCNPISGHATLYWYQQILGQGPKLLIQFQNNGVVDDSQLPKDRFSAERLKGVDSTLKIQPAKLEDSAVYLCASSPPGRREQYFGPGTRLTVT.

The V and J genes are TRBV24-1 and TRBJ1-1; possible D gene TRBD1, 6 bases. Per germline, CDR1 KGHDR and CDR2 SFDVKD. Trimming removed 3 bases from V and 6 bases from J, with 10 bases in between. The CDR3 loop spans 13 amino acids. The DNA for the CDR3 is TGTGCCACCAGTGATACAGGGTATGCTGAAGCTTTCTTT. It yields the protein CATSDTGYAEAFF.

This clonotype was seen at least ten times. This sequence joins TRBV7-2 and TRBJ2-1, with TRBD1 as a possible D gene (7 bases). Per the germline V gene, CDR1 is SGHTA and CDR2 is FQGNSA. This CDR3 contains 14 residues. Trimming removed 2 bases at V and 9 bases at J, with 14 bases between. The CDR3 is CASSLQQGRLEQFF. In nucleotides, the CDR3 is TGTGCCAGCAGCTTACAACAGGGGAGGCTTGAGCAGTTCTTC.

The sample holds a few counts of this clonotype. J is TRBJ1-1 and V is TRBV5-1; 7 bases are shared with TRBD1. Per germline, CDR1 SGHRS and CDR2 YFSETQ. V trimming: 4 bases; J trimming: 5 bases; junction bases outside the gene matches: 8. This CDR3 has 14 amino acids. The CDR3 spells CASSIEQGKTEAFF. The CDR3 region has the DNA TGCGCCAGCAGCATCGAACAGGGGAAGACTGAAGCTTTCTTT. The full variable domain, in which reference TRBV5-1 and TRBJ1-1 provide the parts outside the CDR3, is KAGVTQTPRYLIKTRGQQVTLSCSPISGHRSVSWYQQTPGQGLQFLFEYFSETQRNKGNFPGRFSGRQFSNSRSEMNVSTLELGDSALYLCASSIEQGKTEAFFGQGTRLTVV.

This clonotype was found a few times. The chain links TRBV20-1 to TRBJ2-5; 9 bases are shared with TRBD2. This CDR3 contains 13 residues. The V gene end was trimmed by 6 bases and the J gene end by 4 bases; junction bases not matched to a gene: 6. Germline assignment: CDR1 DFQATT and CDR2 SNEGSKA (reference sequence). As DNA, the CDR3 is TGCAGTGCCGCGGGACTAGCAATAGAGACCCAGTACTTC. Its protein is CSAAGLAIETQYF.

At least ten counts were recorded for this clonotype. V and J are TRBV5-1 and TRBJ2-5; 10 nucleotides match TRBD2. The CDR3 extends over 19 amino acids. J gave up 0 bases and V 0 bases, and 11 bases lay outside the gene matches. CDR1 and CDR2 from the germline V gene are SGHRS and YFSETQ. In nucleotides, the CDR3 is TGCGCCAGCAGCTTGGGGCCTAGCGGGGGTGACCCTTACCAAGAGACCCAGTACTTC. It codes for CASSLGPSGGDPYQETQYF.

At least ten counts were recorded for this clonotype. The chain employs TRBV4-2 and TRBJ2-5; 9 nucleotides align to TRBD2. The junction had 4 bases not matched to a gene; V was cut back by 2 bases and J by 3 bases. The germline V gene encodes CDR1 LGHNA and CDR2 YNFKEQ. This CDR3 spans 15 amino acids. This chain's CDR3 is CASSQSRLAEETQYF. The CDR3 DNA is TGTGCCAGCAGCCAATCGCGACTAGCGGAAGAGACCCAGTACTTC.

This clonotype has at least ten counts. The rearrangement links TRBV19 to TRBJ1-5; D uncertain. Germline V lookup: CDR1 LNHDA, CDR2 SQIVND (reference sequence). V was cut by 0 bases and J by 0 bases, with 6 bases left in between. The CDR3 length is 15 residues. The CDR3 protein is CASSIDGFSNQPQHF. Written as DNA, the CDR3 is TGTGCCAGTAGTATAGACGGGTTTAGCAATCAGCCCCAGCATTTT.

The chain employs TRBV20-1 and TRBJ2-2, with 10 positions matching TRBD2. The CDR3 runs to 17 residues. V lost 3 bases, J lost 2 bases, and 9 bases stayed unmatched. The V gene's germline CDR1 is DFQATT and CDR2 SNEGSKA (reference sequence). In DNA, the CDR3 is TGCAGTGCTAGGAGAGGTAGCGGGAGGATTAACACCGGGGAGCTGTTTTTT. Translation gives CSARRGSGRINTGELFF.

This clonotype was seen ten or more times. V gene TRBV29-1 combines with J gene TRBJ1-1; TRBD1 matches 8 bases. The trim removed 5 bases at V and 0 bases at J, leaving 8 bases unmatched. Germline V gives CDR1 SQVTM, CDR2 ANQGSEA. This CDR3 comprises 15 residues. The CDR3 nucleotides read TGCAGCGTTACTTCGGGGACAGGAGTGAACACTGAAGCTTTCTTT. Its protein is CSVTSGTGVNTEAFF.

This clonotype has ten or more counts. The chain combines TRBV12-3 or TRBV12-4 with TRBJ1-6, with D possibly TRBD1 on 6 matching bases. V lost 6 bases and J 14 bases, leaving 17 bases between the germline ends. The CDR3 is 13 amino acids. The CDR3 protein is CASRATGALALHF. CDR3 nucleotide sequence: TGTGCCAGCAGGGCGACAGGAGCTTTGGCCCTCCACTTT.

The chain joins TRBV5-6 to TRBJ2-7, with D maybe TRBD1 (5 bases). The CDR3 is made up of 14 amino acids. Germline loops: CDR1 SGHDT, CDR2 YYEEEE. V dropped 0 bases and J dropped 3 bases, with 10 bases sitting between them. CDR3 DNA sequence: TGTGCCAGCAGCTTGGCAGGGTACAGCTACGAGCAGTACTTC. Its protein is CASSLAGYSYEQYF.

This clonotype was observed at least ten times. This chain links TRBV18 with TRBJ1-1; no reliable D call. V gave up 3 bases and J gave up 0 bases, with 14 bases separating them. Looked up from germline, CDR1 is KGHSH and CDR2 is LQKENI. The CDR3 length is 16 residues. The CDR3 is CASSPSAGWVNTEAFF. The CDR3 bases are TGTGCCAGCTCACCTTCCGCGGGTTGGGTGAACACTGAAGCTTTCTTT. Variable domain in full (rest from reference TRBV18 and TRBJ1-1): NAGVMQNPRHLVRRRGQEARLRCSPMKGHSHVYWYRQLPEEGLKFMVYLQKENIIDESGMPKERFSAEFPKEGPSILRIQQVVRGDSAAYFCASSPSAGWVNTEAFFGQGTRLTVV.

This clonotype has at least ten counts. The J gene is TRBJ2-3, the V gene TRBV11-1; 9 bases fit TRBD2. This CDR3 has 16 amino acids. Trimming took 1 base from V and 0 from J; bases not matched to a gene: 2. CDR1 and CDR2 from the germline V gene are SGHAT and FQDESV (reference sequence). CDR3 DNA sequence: TGTGCCAGCAGCTTAGGACTAGCGGTTAGCACAGATACGCAGTATTTT. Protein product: CASSLGLAVSTDTQYF. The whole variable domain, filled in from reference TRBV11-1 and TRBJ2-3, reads EAEVAQSPRYKITEKSQAVAFWCDPISGHATLYWYRQILGQGPELLVQFQDESVVDDSQLPKDRFSAERLKGVDSTLKIQPAELGDSAMYLCASSLGLAVSTDTQYFGPGTRLTVL.

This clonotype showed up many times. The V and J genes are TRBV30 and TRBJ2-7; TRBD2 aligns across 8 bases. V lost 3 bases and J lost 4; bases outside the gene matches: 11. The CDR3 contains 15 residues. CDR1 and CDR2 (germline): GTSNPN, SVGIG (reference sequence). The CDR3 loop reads CAWREVAGYQYEQYF. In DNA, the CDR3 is TGTGCCTGGAGAGAAGTAGCGGGGTATCAGTACGAGCAGTACTTC.

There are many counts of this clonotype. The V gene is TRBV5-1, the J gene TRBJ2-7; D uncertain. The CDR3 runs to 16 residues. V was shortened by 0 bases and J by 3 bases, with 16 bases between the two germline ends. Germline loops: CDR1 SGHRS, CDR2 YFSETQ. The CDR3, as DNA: TGCGCCAGCAGCTTGGAGTCTCTAGGCGGAAACTACGAGCAGTACTTC. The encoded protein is CASSLESLGGNYEQYF.

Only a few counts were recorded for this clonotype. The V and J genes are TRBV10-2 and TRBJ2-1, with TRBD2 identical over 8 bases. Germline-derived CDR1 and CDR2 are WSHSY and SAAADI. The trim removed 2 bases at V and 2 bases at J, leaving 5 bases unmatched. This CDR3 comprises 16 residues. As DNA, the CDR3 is TGCGCCAGCAGTGAGCAGCGGGAGCGGGCCTACAATGAGCAGTTCTTC. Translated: CASSEQRERAYNEQFF.

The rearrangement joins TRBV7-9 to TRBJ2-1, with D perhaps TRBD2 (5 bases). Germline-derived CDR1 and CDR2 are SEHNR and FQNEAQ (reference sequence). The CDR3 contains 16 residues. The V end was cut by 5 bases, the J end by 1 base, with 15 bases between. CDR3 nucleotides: TGTGCCAGCAGCCCCCCGGTACTAGAGTCCTACAATGAGCAGTTCTTC. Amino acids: CASSPPVLESYNEQFF.